This entry describes one TCR beta chain. Its antigen is unknown. This sample is drawn from a study of OX40 agonist ivuxolimab in advanced cancers. In the study overall: In three patients, partial responses were observed, one with hepatocellular carcinoma and two with cutaneous melanoma. The study's findings and limits: Among T cells, CD8+ cells averaged more expanded clones than CD4+ cells. Clonal expansion was among the lowest in partial responders at 0.1-3.0 mg/kg, especially CD8+. At doses 0.1 to 3.0 mg/kg, CD4+ and CD8+ clones expanded.

The repertoire was sequenced with immunoSEQ multiplex PCR; TCRdb's copy has only in-frame clones and lacks some. The sample consists of tens of thousands of clones, roughly 83% of them appearing once. CDR1 is SQVTM, CDR2 ANQGSEA, per germline. CDR3 length: 13 residues. V was cut by 3 bases and J by 5 bases, with 13 bases left in between. The clonotype was recovered from an adult with an advanced solid tumor such as melanoma, head and neck, liver or kidney cancer. Sequencing used CD4+ or CD8+ T cells sorted from blood, obtained in a trial of the OX40 agonist ivuxolimab. V gene TRBV29-1 combines with J gene TRBJ2-5; no firm D call. DNA of the CDR3: TGCAGCGTTGACTCCGGGCCAAGGGAGACCCAGTACTTC. Protein product: CSVDSGPRETQYF. The entire variable domain, with the rest obtained from reference TRBV29-1 and TRBJ2-5, is as follows: SAVISQKPSRDICQRGTSLTIQCQVDSQVTMMFWYRQQPGQSLTLIATANQGSEATYESGFVIDKFPISRPNLTFSTLTVSNMSPEDSSIYLCSVDSGPRETQYFGPGTRLLVL.